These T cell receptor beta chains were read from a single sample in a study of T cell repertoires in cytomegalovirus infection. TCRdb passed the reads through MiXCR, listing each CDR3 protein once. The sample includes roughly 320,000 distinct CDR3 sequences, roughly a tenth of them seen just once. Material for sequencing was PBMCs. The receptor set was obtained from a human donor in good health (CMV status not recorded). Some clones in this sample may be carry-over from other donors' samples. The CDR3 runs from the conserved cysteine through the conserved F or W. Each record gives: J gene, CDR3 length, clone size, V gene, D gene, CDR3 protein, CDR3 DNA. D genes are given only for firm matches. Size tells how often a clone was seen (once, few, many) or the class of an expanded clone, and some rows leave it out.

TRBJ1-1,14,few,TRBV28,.,CASSREGRGSQAFF,TGTGCCAGCAGTAGAGAGGGGCGAGGGAGCCAAGCTTTCTTT
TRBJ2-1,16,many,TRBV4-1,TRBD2,CASSQLSGDWYNEQFF,TGCGCCAGCAGCCAATTAAGCGGGGATTGGTACAATGAGCAGTTCTTC
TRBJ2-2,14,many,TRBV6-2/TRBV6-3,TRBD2,CASRTSGGSGELFF,TGTGCCAGCCGGACTAGCGGGGGGTCCGGGGAGCTGTTTTTT
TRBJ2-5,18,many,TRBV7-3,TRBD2,CASSLTRGLAGGLETQYF,TGTGCCAGCAGCTTAACGAGGGGACTAGCGGGGGGGCTCGAGACCCAGTACTTC
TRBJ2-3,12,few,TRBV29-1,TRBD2,CSVEGGGSTQYF,TGCAGCGTTGAGGGGGGGGGATCTACGCAGTATTTT
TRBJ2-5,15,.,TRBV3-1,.,CASSQFRLDRETQYF,TGTGCCAGCAGCCAATTTCGACTAGATCGTGAGACCCAGTACTTC
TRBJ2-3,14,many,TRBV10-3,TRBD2,CAIRAGGPMDTQYF,TGTGCCATCAGGGCGGGGGGGCCGATGGATACGCAGTATTTT
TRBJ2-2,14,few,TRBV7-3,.,CASSVGADTGELFF,TGTGCCAGCAGCGTAGGGGCAGACACCGGGGAGCTGTTTTTT
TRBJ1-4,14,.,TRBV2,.,CASSRDGTNEKLFF,TGTGCCAGCAGCCGGGACGGAACTAATGAAAAACTGTTTTTT
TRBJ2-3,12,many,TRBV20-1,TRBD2,CSVSGGTDTQYF,TGCAGTGTAAGCGGGGGCACAGATACGCAGTATTTT
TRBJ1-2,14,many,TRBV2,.,CASSVDTGNYGYTF,TGTGCCAGCAGTGTGGATACAGGGAACTATGGCTACACCTTC
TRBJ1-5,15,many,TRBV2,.,CASREDGLGNQPQHF,TGTGCCAGCAGGGAGGACGGCCTAGGAAATCAGCCCCAGCATTTT
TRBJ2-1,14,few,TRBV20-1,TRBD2,CSARPRGTNNEQFF,TGCAGTGCTAGGCCGCGGGGGACTAACAATGAGCAGTTCTTC
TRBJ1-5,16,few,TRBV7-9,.,CASSLVSGSMHQPQHF,TGTGCCAGCAGCTTAGTGTCGGGATCAATGCATCAGCCCCAGCATTTT
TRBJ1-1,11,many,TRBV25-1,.,CASSDLGGAFF,TGTGCCAGCAGTGACCTAGGGGGGGCTTTCTTT
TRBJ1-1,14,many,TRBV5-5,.,CASSHKSRPPEAFF,TGTGCCAGCAGCCACAAATCCAGGCCCCCTGAAGCTTTCTTT
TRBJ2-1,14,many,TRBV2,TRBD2,CASRSGGPTNEQFF,TGTGCCAGCCGGTCGGGGGGGCCGACGAATGAGCAGTTCTTC
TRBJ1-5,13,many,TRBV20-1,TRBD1,CSASDRLNQPQHF,TGCAGTGCCTCGGACAGGCTCAATCAGCCCCAGCATTTT
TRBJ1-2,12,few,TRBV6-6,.,CATTRANYGYTF,TGTGCCACTACTAGAGCTAACTATGGCTACACCTTC
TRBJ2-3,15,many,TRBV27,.,CASSSLRASTDTQYF,TGTGCCAGCAGTTCGCTCCGCGCTAGCACAGATACGCAGTATTTT
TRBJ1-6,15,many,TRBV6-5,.,CASSYVGQDNSPLHF,TGTGCCAGCAGTTACGTGGGACAAGATAATTCACCCCTCCACTTT
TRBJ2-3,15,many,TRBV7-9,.,CASSSSRGRTDTQYF,TGTGCCAGCAGCTCCAGCAGGGGGAGGACAGATACGCAGTATTTT
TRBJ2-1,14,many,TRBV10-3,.,CAISVGQIYNEQFF,TGTGCCATCAGTGTTGGGCAGATCTACAATGAGCAGTTCTTC
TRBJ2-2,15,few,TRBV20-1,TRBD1,CSARRGTANTGELFF,TGCAGTGCTAGAAGAGGGACAGCAAACACCGGGGAGCTGTTTTTT
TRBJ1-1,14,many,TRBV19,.,CASRSKGTNTEAFF,TGTGCCAGCAGATCGAAGGGGACGAACACTGAAGCTTTCTTT
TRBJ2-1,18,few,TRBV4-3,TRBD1,CASSHRTGDFFSYNEQFF,TGCGCCAGCAGCCACCGGACAGGGGACTTCTTCTCCTACAATGAGCAGTTCTTC
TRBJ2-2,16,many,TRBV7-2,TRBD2,CASSSLAGGFTGELFF,TGTGCCAGCAGCTCTTTAGCGGGGGGATTCACCGGGGAGCTGTTTTTT
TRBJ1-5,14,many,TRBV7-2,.,CASRSGLGNQPQHF,TGTGCCAGCAGATCAGGGTTAGGGAATCAGCCCCAGCATTTT
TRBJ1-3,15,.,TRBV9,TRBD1,CASSNGQGFGNTIYF,TGTGCCAGCAGCAATGGACAGGGTTTCGGAAACACCATATATTTT
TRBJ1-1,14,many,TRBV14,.,CASSQWGGYTEAFF,TGTGCCAGCAGCCAGTGGGGTGGGTACACTGAAGCTTTCTTT
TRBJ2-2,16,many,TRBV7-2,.,CASNPSGSSNTGELFF,TGTGCCAGCAACCCTTCCGGGTCTAGCAACACCGGGGAGCTGTTTTTT
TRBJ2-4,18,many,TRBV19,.,CASSPIIRTEIAKNIQYF,TGTGCCAGTAGTCCTATAATTCGGACAGAGATAGCCAAAAACATTCAGTACTTC
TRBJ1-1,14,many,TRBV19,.,CASSLGRINTEAFF,TGTGCCAGTAGTCTGGGACGGATTAACACTGAAGCTTTCTTT
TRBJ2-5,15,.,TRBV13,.,CASSLGRKARETQYF,TGTGCCAGCAGCTTAGGACGGAAAGCTCGAGAGACCCAGTACTTC
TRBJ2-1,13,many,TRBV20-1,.,CSARGPDANEQFF,TGCAGTGCTAGAGGACCCGACGCCAATGAGCAGTTCTTC
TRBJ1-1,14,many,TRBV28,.,CASSSGHLNTEAFF,TGTGCCAGCAGTTCCGGACACCTGAACACTGAAGCTTTCTTT
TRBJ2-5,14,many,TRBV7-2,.,CASSLGSGLETQYF,TGTGCCAGCAGCTTAGGGTCGGGGTTGGAGACCCAGTACTTC
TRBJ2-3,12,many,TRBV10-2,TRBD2,CASSPSGDTQYF,TGCGCCAGCAGCCCTAGCGGAGATACGCAGTATTTT
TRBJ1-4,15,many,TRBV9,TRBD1,CASSLTGTGNEKLFF,TGTGCCAGCAGCTTAACCGGGACAGGGAATGAAAAACTGTTTTTT
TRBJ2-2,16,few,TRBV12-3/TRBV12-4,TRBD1,CASSFSATGWAGELFF,TGTGCCAGCAGTTTCTCCGCGACAGGGTGGGCCGGGGAGCTGTTTTTT
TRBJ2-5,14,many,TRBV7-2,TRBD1,CASSQQGARETQYF,TGTGCCAGCAGCCAACAGGGGGCTCGGGAGACCCAGTACTTC
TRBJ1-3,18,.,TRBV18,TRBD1,CASSPAWGQGASGNTIYF,TGTGCCAGCTCACCGGCTTGGGGACAGGGTGCCTCTGGAAACACCATATATTTT
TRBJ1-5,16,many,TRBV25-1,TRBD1,CASSGPDRDSNQPQHF,TGTGCCAGCAGTGGCCCTGACAGGGATAGCAATCAGCCCCAGCATTTT
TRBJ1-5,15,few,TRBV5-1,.,CASSPGGTQDQPQHF,TGCGCCAGCAGCCCCGGAGGTACCCAGGATCAGCCCCAGCATTTT
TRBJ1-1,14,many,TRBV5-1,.,CASSGQGMNTEAFF,TGCGCCAGCAGCGGTCAGGGGATGAACACTGAAGCTTTCTTT
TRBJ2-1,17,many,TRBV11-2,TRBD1,CASSIVGGQGFYNEQFF,TGTGCCAGCAGCATCGTGGGGGGACAGGGTTTCTACAATGAGCAGTTCTTC
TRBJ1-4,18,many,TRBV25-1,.,CASSAISGRGPTNEKLFF,TGTGCCAGCAGTGCCATCTCGGGTCGAGGTCCAACTAATGAAAAACTGTTTTTT
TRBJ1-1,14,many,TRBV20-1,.,CSAPAVAANTEAFF,TGCAGTGCTCCGGCCGTGGCGGCAAACACTGAAGCTTTCTTT
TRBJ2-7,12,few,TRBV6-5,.,CASSPWGDEQYF,TGTGCCAGCAGCCCTTGGGGGGACGAGCAGTACTTC
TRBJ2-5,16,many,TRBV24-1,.,CATSDLGRGEQETQYF,TGTGCCACCAGTGATTTGGGGCGGGGAGAGCAAGAGACCCAGTACTTC
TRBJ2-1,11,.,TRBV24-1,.,CATSENGRQFF,TGTGCCACCAGTGAAAACGGGAGGCAGTTCTTC
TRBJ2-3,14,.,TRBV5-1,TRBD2,CASSPWGGADTQYF,TGCGCCAGCAGCCCATGGGGGGGAGCAGATACGCAGTATTTT
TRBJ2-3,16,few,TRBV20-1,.,CSARDGLGGRADTQYF,TGCAGTGCTAGAGATGGTCTGGGGGGTAGGGCAGATACGCAGTATTTT
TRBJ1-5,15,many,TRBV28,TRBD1,CASSVGTGMSMPQHF,TGTGCCAGCAGTGTTGGGACAGGGATGAGTATGCCCCAGCATTTT
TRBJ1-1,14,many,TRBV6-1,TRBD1,CASRLGQTNTEAFF,TGTGCCAGCAGATTGGGACAGACGAACACTGAAGCTTTCTTT
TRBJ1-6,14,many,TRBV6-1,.,CASGEKGWNSPLHF,TGTGCCAGCGGGGAAAAGGGTTGGAATTCACCCCTCCACTTT
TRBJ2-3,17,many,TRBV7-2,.,CASSQFPGTSIGDTQYF,TGTGCCAGCAGCCAATTTCCGGGGACATCAATTGGAGATACGCAGTATTTT
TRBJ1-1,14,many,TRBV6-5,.,CASSYRLENTEAFF,TGTGCCAGCAGTTACCGACTAGAAAACACTGAAGCTTTCTTT
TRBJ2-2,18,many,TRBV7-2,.,CASSSNTPGLLNTGELFF,TGTGCCAGCAGCTCAAATACTCCGGGACTGTTGAACACCGGGGAGCTGTTTTTT
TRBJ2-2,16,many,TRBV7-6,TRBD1,CASSLGSRDRTGELFF,TGTGCCAGCAGCTTAGGGTCCCGGGACAGAACCGGGGAGCTGTTTTTT